These T cell receptor beta chains were read from a single sample in a study of OX40 agonist ivuxolimab in advanced cancers. Assay: immunoSEQ multiplex PCR; the TCRdb copy retains only in-frame clones and omits some. The top ten clones hold approximately 0.5% of a sample with fewer than 100,000 clones, 70% to 90% of them seen once. The sequenced sample was CD4+ or CD8+ T cells sorted from blood, obtained in a trial of the OX40 agonist ivuxolimab. These receptors originate from an adult with an advanced solid tumor such as melanoma, head and neck, liver or kidney cancer. Both conserved end residues are part of each CDR3. Expanded clones are given a class, and other clones once, few, many or no size at all.

V: TRBV11-3
J: TRBJ2-2
size: -
CDR3: CASSLGQGNTGELFF

V: TRBV6-5
J: TRBJ1-5
size: -
CDR3: CASSHRQHNQPQHF

V: TRBV18
J: TRBJ2-1
size: -
CDR3: CASSRELGAGEQFF

V: TRBV5-1
J: TRBJ1-3
size: -
CDR3: CASSPLLRSSGNTIYF

V: TRBV23-1
J: TRBJ1-1
size: few
CDR3: CASSLSTEAFF

V: TRBV28
J: TRBJ1-3
size: -
CDR3: CASTRTTYRNTIYF

V: TRBV10-3
J: TRBJ1-1
size: once
CDR3: CAISTGTGKAEAFF

V: TRBV5-1
J: TRBJ2-5
size: -
CDR3: CASSLGGTSDETQYF

V: TRBV10-3
J: TRBJ1-1
size: -
CDR3: CAISADRVNTEAFF

V: TRBV27
J: TRBJ2-7
size: -
CDR3: CASSLSGAISYEQYF

V: TRBV5-1
J: TRBJ2-1
size: -
CDR3: CASGGHQANEQFF

V: TRBV11-1
J: TRBJ1-5
size: -
CDR3: CASSLGNNQPQHF

V: TRBV6-5
J: TRBJ1-2
size: -
CDR3: CASRKGRDDNYGYTF

V: TRBV7-9
J: TRBJ2-3
size: once
CDR3: CASSPDLGGADTQYF

V: TRBV7-7
J: TRBJ2-5
size: -
CDR3: CASSFGGVGETQYF

V: TRBV6-1
J: TRBJ2-7
size: once
CDR3: CASTDDYEQYF

V: TRBV5-4
J: TRBJ1-2
size: -
CDR3: CASSFVGGNGYTF